The next 27 T cell receptor beta chains were all read from a single sample in a study of cytomegalovirus exposure and HLA in healthy donors. The PCR made use of 60 Vbeta and 13 Jbeta primers. Method: immunoSEQ multiplex PCR; TCRdb's copy keeps in-frame clones and lacks some. The sample includes about 120,000 clones, more than 65% of them seen just once. The sample taken for sequencing was PBMCs. The source is a man aged 40-49 years in good health and CMV-seropositive.

This clone has more than one count but fewer than ten. This rearrangement joins TRBV27 to TRBJ2-7; TRBD1 might be the D (6 bases). Germline V gene lookup returns CDR1 MNHEY and CDR2 SMNVEV (reference sequence). V lost 3 bases, J lost 3 bases, and 18 bases lay in between. The CDR3 sequence is 16 residues long. The CDR3 reads CASSFRALDRNYEQYF. CDR3 coding DNA: TGTGCCAGCAGTTTCCGCGCCCTCGACAGGAACTACGAGCAGTACTTC.

CDR3 in amino acids: CASKPGLDYEQYF. CDR3 coding DNA: TGCGCCAGCAAACCGGGACTAGACTACGAGCAGTACTTC. This rearrangement joins TRBV5-1 to TRBJ2-7; 8 nucleotides align to TRBD2. The germline CDR1 and CDR2 sequences are SGHRS and YFSETQ. This CDR3 is built from 13 residues. The V and J ends lost 6 bases and 3 bases, in that order; junction bases with no gene match: 5.

Here the CDR3 reads CASSRDSLNEQFF. The CDR3 DNA sequence: TGCGCCAGCAGCCGGGACTCCCTCAATGAGCAGTTCTTC. The chain recombines TRBV5-1 with TRBJ2-1, with D possibly TRBD2 on 6 matching bases. The CDR3 length is 13 residues. The V gene's germline CDR1 is SGHRS and CDR2 YFSETQ. V gave up 4 bases and J gave up 6 bases, with 11 bases separating them.

V is TRBV11-2 and J is TRBJ1-2, with 9 bases lining up with TRBD1. Germline V gene data show CDR1 as SGHAT and CDR2 as FQNNGV. The CDR3 contains 14 residues. After removal of 6 bases from V and 2 bases from J, the junction contained 4 bases not matched to a gene. The CDR3 is CASSVGQGNYGYTF. CDR3 sequence (DNA): TGTGCCAGCAGTGTAGGACAGGGGAACTATGGCTACACCTTC. Drawing the rest from reference TRBV11-2 and TRBJ1-2, the complete variable domain is EAGVAQSPRYKIIEKRQSVAFWCNPISGHATLYWYQQILGQGPKLLIQFQNNGVVDDSQLPKDRFSAERLKGVDSTLKIQPAKLEDSAVYLCASSVGQGNYGYTFGSGTRLTVV.

This chain links TRBV11-2 with TRBJ2-1; 8 positions agree with TRBD1. The CDR3 consists of 12 residues. CDR1 is SGHAT, CDR2 FQNNGV, per germline. V trimming: 5 bases; J trimming: 9 bases; junction bases outside the gene matches: 3. The CDR3 DNA sequence: TGTGCCAGCAGCCTACAGGGGGTTGAGCAGTTCTTC. Encoded protein: CASSLQGVEQFF.

The chain is built from TRBV4-3 and TRBJ1-6, with unresolved D. The CDR3 contains 13 residues. Germline V CDR1 and CDR2: LGHNA, YSLEER. The germline V and J ends were trimmed by 0 bases and 13 bases, with 10 bases remaining between them. CDR3 sequence: CASSQDEGLPLHF. The CDR3, as DNA: TGCGCCAGCAGCCAAGACGAGGGCCTCCCCCTCCACTTT.

The chain is built from TRBV5-1 and TRBJ1-6; TRBD1 agrees at 7 bases. The V segment lost 2 bases and the J segment 2 bases; nucleotides outside the gene matches: 7. Germline values: CDR1 SGHRS, CDR2 YFSETQ. The CDR3 sequence is 17 residues long. CDR3 DNA sequence: TGCGCCAGCAGCTTAATGGGGGACAGTACCTATAATTCACCCCTCCACTTT. It is translated as CASSLMGDSTYNSPLHF.

Only a few counts were recorded for this clone. The chain joins TRBV6-1 to TRBJ2-7; no clear D gene. V was shortened by 5 bases and J by 6 bases, with 8 bases between the two germline ends. The CDR3 extends over 11 amino acids. CDR1 MNHNS and CDR2 SASEGT come from the germline V gene. The chain's CDR3 is CASSFQSEQYF. In DNA, the CDR3 is TGTGCCAGCAGTTTCCAGTCCGAGCAGTACTTC.

The CDR3 protein is CASSYPQEQPQHF. The CDR3, as DNA: TGTGCCAGCAGTTACCCCCAGGAACAGCCCCAGCATTTT. J is TRBJ1-5 and V is TRBV6-6; D is undetermined. Germline values: CDR1 MNHNY, CDR2 SVGAGI (reference sequence). Trimming removed 2 bases at V and 7 bases at J, with 9 bases between. This CDR3 is 13 amino acids long.

The genes are TRBV28 and TRBJ1-5, with D unresolved. V was cut by 3 bases and J by 5 bases, with 5 bases left in between. CDR3 length: 12 residues. CDR1 is MDHEN and CDR2 is SYDVKM in the germline V gene. The CDR3 reads CASSLSDQPQHF. The CDR3 DNA reads as TGTGCCAGCAGTTTGAGTGATCAGCCCCAGCATTTT. Based on the CDR3 plus reference TRBV28 and TRBJ1-5, the full variable domain is DVKVTQSSRYLVKRTGEKVFLECVQDMDHENMFWYRQDPGLGLRLIYFSYDVKMKEKGDIPEGYSVSREKKERFSLILESASTNQTSMYLCASSLSDQPQHFGDGTRLSIL.

A single count supports this clone. The rearrangement links TRBV4-3 to TRBJ2-1; 7 nucleotides align to TRBD1. CDR3 size: 16 residues. Germline V gene lookup returns CDR1 LGHNA and CDR2 YSLEER. V was clipped by 6 bases and J by 4 bases; unmatched bases: 12. The CDR3 DNA follows: TGCGCCAGCAGTCAGGGGACAGTCCGATGGTACAATGAGCAGTTCTTC. Its translation is CASSQGTVRWYNEQFF.

CDR3 sequence reads: CASSPSVPGETQYF. DNA for the CDR3: TGTGCCAGCAGTCCTTCAGTGCCGGGGGAGACCCAGTACTTC. This chain connects TRBV27 to TRBJ2-5; D may be TRBD2 (5 bases). The CDR3 sequence is 14 residues long. The germline CDR1 and CDR2 sequences are MNHEY and SMNVEV (reference sequence). V was cut by 5 bases and J by 5 bases, with 15 bases left in between.

This clone showed up just a few times. V gene TRBV5-1 combines with J gene TRBJ2-7; 8 bases fit TRBD1. The length of the CDR3 is 15 residues. Germline values: CDR1 SGHRS, CDR2 YFSETQ. V lost 5 bases to trimming and J lost 0 bases; unmatched junction nucleotides: 7. Here the CDR3 reads CASRLTGDLSYEQYF. CDR3 DNA sequence: TGCGCCAGCAGGTTGACAGGGGACCTCTCCTACGAGCAGTACTTC. Based on the CDR3 plus reference TRBV5-1 and TRBJ2-7, the full variable domain is KAGVTQTPRYLIKTRGQQVTLSCSPISGHRSVSWYQQTPGQGLQFLFEYFSETQRNKGNFPGRFSGRQFSNSRSEMNVSTLELGDSALYLCASRLTGDLSYEQYFGPGTRLTVT.

The chain employs TRBV7-3 and TRBJ2-1; 14 bases are a match to TRBD2. Germline V lookup: CDR1 SGHTA, CDR2 FQGTGA. Trimming cost V 5 bases and J 6 bases; bases outside gene matches: 3. CDR3 length: 15 residues. The CDR3: CASSRGLAGVNEQFF. CDR3 nucleotide sequence: TGTGCCAGCAGCCGGGGACTAGCGGGGGTCAATGAGCAGTTCTTC.

This clone was counted a single time. The rearrangement joins TRBV7-3 to TRBJ2-3, with D unclear. The germline CDR1 and CDR2 sequences are SGHTA and FQGTGA. CDR3 size: 13 residues. Trimming cost V 5 bases and J 2 bases, with 8 bases left between them. As DNA, the CDR3 is TGTGCCAGCAGCCCCCGCTACACAGATACGCAGTATTTT. This sequence encodes CASSPRYTDTQYF.

The chain uses TRBV29-1 and TRBJ1-1; possibly TRBD1 for D (5 bases). V lost 4 bases to trimming and J lost 5 bases, with 11 bases between them. The CDR3 extends over 12 amino acids. Germline lookup yields CDR1 SQVTM and CDR2 ANQGSEA. CDR3 DNA: TGCAGCGTTGCGGCAGGGTATACTGAAGCTTTCTTT. It encodes CSVAAGYTEAFF.

The CDR3 region is CASSGTGGAWDRTGELFF. CDR3 sequence (DNA): TGTGCCAGCAGCGGGACAGGGGGCGCGTGGGACCGGACCGGGGAGCTGTTTTTT. The V call is TRBV27, the J call TRBJ2-2, with 12 bases that match TRBD1. The germline gives CDR1 MNHEY, CDR2 SMNVEV (reference sequence). The CDR3 has 18 residues. The V gene end was trimmed by 6 bases and the J gene end by 5 bases; junction bases not matched to a gene: 13.

V usage is TRBV6-6 and J usage is TRBJ1-2, with a weak D call TRBD1 (5 bases). Germline values: CDR1 MNHNY, CDR2 SVGAGI (reference sequence). This CDR3 spans 15 amino acids. Trimming removed 1 base from V and 0 bases from J, with 9 bases in between. The CDR3 protein is CASSYFGGSNYGYTF. CDR3 DNA sequence: TGTGCCAGCAGTTACTTCGGGGGATCTAACTATGGCTACACCTTC.

This sequence joins TRBV13 and TRBJ1-6; 7 bases line up with TRBD1. Trimming removed 5 bases from V and 7 bases from J; junction bases left unmatched: 8. CDR1 and CDR2 (germline): PRHDT, FYEKMQ (reference sequence). This CDR3 has 15 residues. The CDR3 sequence is CASSEGAGPNSPLHF. CDR3 bases: TGTGCCAGCAGCGAGGGGGCAGGGCCGAATTCACCCCTCCACTTT.

This chain links TRBV7-2 with TRBJ2-5; possible D gene TRBD2, 6 bases. Germline-derived CDR1 and CDR2 are SGHTA and FQGNSA. V dropped 5 bases and J dropped 1 base, with 17 bases sitting between them. This CDR3 is 16 amino acids long. For the CDR3, the DNA is TGTGCCAGCAGCCGAGGTCAGGGAGGAAGCCAAGAGACCCAGTACTTC. This sequence encodes CASSRGQGGSQETQYF.

CDR3 DNA sequence: TGTGCCATCAGTGAGTCCGGCGGGCAGGCTCTGAGCGGCTACACCTTC. This encodes CAISESGGQALSGYTF. This chain joins TRBV10-3 and TRBJ1-2; D remains unclear. Germline V gene data show CDR1 as ENHRY and CDR2 as SYGVKD. CDR3 size: 16 residues. V shed 0 bases and J shed 8 bases, with 19 bases lying between them.

V usage is TRBV7-3 and J usage is TRBJ2-5; 9 bases map to TRBD1. CDR1 is SGHTA and CDR2 is FQGTGA in the germline V gene. The V segment lost 5 bases and the J segment 4 bases; nucleotides outside the gene matches: 5. The CDR3 contains 14 residues. The CDR3 DNA reads as TGTGCCAGCAGCCGGACAGGGGCTCGAGAGACCCAGTACTTC. It is translated as CASSRTGARETQYF.

For this clone: The same CDR3 also results from other DNA sequences found in this sample. The chain is built from TRBV6-1 and TRBJ2-3, with 12 bases lining up with TRBD1. This CDR3 comprises 15 residues. CDR1 and CDR2 from the germline V gene are MNHNS and SASEGT. Trimming cost V 6 bases and J 6 bases; bases outside gene matches: 7. Here the CDR3 reads CASRAGQGARDTQYF. For the CDR3, the DNA is TGTGCCAGCAGGGCGGGACAGGGGGCGCGGGATACGCAGTATTTT.

V and J are TRBV28 and TRBJ1-5; TRBD1 is a possible D gene (5 bases). Germline-derived CDR1 and CDR2 are MDHEN and SYDVKM. The CDR3 consists of 13 residues. The V gene lost 7 bases and the J gene lost 10 bases, with 17 bases spanning the gap. CDR3 region: CASISGVNRPQHF. Written as DNA, the CDR3 is TGTGCCAGCATCTCGGGGGTAAATCGACCCCAGCATTTT.

This chain links TRBV4-3 with TRBJ1-2; D is uncertain. The germline V gene encodes CDR1 LGHNA and CDR2 YSLEER. Deletions cut 0 bases from V and 6 bases from J, with 5 bases between. The CDR3 sequence is 12 residues long. The CDR3 spells CASSQDQDGYTF. DNA of the CDR3: TGCGCCAGCAGCCAAGATCAGGATGGCTACACCTTC.

CDR3 loop: CASSSPGEGYEQYF. CDR3 nucleotides: TGTGCCAGCAGCTCGCCGGGGGAGGGATACGAGCAGTACTTC. The V call is TRBV5-6, the J call TRBJ2-7; 7 bases line up with TRBD2. CDR3 length: 14 residues. V shed 3 bases, J shed 4 bases, and the junction held 7 bases outside the gene matches. Germline V gene data show CDR1 as SGHDT and CDR2 as YYEEEE.

The rearrangement uses TRBV15 and TRBJ2-2; 7 bases agree with TRBD1. J gave up 1 base and V 5 bases, and 10 bases lay outside the gene matches. CDR3 length: 17 amino acids. The germline V gene encodes CDR1 LNHNV and CDR2 YYDKDF (reference sequence). CDR3 region: CATSLRPGTVNTGELFF. Written as DNA, the CDR3 is TGTGCCACCAGCCTTAGGCCCGGGACAGTGAACACCGGGGAGCTGTTTTTT. The full variable domain, in which reference TRBV15 and TRBJ2-2 provide the parts outside the CDR3, is DAMVIQNPRYQVTQFGKPVTLSCSQTLNHNVMYWYQQKSSQAPKLLFHYYDKDFNNEADTPDNFQSRRPNTSFCFLDIRSPGLGDTAMYLCATSLRPGTVNTGELFFGEGSRLTVL.